What follows describes a single T cell receptor beta chain. This clone was recorded a few times. Its antigen is not yet known. The junction and the germline gene differ at one end; a read error may be behind it. Patients with a history of autoimmune disease or receiving systemic immunosuppression were excluded from the trial. In every dose cohort, peripheral blood was drawn for TCR sequencing at baseline, cycle 4 day 1, and cycle 7 day 1. Samples were obtained from an open-label, multicenter, first-in-human phase I dose-escalation trial of ivuxolimab. Adults with locally advanced or metastatic melanoma, renal cell carcinoma, hepatocellular carcinoma or head and neck squamous cell carcinoma were enrolled in the trial. Before TCR sequencing, CD4+ T cells and CD8+ T cells were sorted from peripheral blood as separate populations. Genomic DNA was extracted from sorted cells for sequencing of the TCRbeta CDR3 region. The immunoSEQ Assay was used for sequencing of TCRbeta CDR3 regions. The table comes from immuneACCESS by way of TCRdb, which keeps in-frame sequences with V and J called. Part of the clones is missing from these tables; in studies checked, under half for an unresolved V gene and the rest for unknown reasons. This sample lists some 35,000 clones; more than 75% were detected once. The ten largest clones add up to roughly 23% of the sample.

The germline V gene provides CDR1 MNHEY and CDR2 SVGAGI. The CDR3 runs 11 residues from the cysteine to the phenylalanine. Only the CDR3 part of the read is kept: 33 bases, read in frame from the first base. This entry belongs to a study of OX40 agonist ivuxolimab in advanced cancers. Notes on the research overall: Ivuxolimab, which targeted the costimulatory receptor OX40 (CD134), was an agonistic, fully human IgG2 monoclonal antibody. Intravenous ivuxolimab was administered to patients every 2 weeks at six dose levels: 0.01, 0.1, 0.3, 1.5, 3 and 10 mg/kg. Of the roughly 51 patients in dose escalation, about 20 had hepatocellular carcinoma, some 15 had melanoma, 9 had renal cell carcinoma and 9 had head and neck cancer. In the dose-escalation cohort, 82.7% of patients were male, and the mean age was about 55 years, with a range of roughly 20 to 79. Prior anti-PD-1, anti-PD-L1 or anti-CTLA-4 therapy was permitted, and checkpoint inhibitors had been received by roughly two fifths of dose-escalation patients. Three dose-escalation patients achieved partial responses, one with hepatocellular carcinoma and two with cutaneous melanoma. The point of sequencing TCRbeta in the periphery was to test whether ivuxolimab changed TCR sequence diversity and drove clonal T-cell expansion. The paper covers the monotherapy dose-escalation part of the phase I ivuxolimab trial, which included N of about 56 patients.

Summary of the overall study and its limitations: After ivuxolimab, CD8+ T cells had more expanded clones than CD4+ T cells on average. Low levels of normalized T-cell clonal expansion were also seen in some nonresponding patients. Antigen specificity was not determined for the clonally expanded peripheral T cells. At doses of 0.1 to 3.0 mg/kg, clonal expansion of both CD4+ and CD8+ T cells in blood was seen between baseline and week 6. In partial responders in the 0.1-3.0 mg/kg groups, normalized peripheral clonal expansion was found to be among the lowest, especially among CD8+ T cells.

The chain employs TRBV6-5 and TRBJ2-7, and TRBD2 may be the D gene, going by 5 matching bases. This TCR was recovered from an adult with an advanced solid tumor such as melanoma, head and neck, liver or kidney cancer. The sample consisted of CD4+ or CD8+ T cells sorted from blood, taken in a trial of the OX40 agonist ivuxolimab. The DNA sequence follows: TGTGCCAGCAGTTACTCCGGGGAGTTGCACTTC. It is translated as CASSYSGELHF.